This is a list of T cell receptor beta chains from one sample in a study of cytomegalovirus exposure and HLA in healthy donors. Profiling relied on immunoSEQ multiplex PCR, and the TCRdb table lists in-frame clones only, not all of them. Here the sample spans 95,000 to 150,000 clones, 75% being singletons. The sample comprised PBMCs. The receptors derive from a woman between 45 and 60 years old in good health and CMV-seronegative. The CDR3 runs from the conserved cysteine through the conserved F or W. A D gene is named only where the DNA matches it firmly. A row's size may be missing; if present it is once, few, many or a size class.

-	TRBV4-3	-	TRBJ2-7	CASSQVLIDSALYEQYF	TGCGCCAGCAGCCAAGTTCTGATAGACAGCGCACTTTACGAGCAGTACTTC
TRBD2	TRBV18	-	TRBJ2-7	CASSSTSGRLGEQYF	TGTGCCAGCTCATCGACTAGCGGGAGGTTGGGCGAGCAGTACTTC
TRBD2	TRBV6-1	-	TRBJ2-7	CASSAPRLAGTYEQYF	TGTGCCAGCAGTGCACCTCGACTAGCGGGAACCTACGAGCAGTACTTC
-	TRBV4-1	-	TRBJ2-6	CASSQDKAGVSGANVLTF	TGCGCCAGCAGCCAAGATAAGGCCGGAGTCTCTGGGGCCAACGTCCTGACTTTC
TRBD2	TRBV7-9	-	TRBJ2-5	CSSHLSAGEGAETQYF	TGTTCCAGCCACCTATCAGCGGGAGAAGGCGCTGAGACCCAGTACTTC
-	TRBV7-9	-	TRBJ1-2	CSSSGGEWSFGYGYTF	TGTTCCAGCAGCGGGGGCGAATGGTCCTTCGGCTATGGCTACACCTTC
TRBD2	TRBV10-3	few	TRBJ2-7	CAIRGGTALSYEQYF	TGTGCCATCAGGGGGGGGACCGCCCTTTCCTACGAGCAGTACTTC
TRBD1	TRBV7-9	few	TRBJ1-2	CSSSSGTDFNYGYTF	TGTTCCAGCAGCTCCGGGACAGATTTTAACTATGGCTACACCTTC
TRBD2	TRBV9	-	TRBJ2-7	CASSAGTSALKEQYF	TGTGCCAGCAGCGCCGGGACTAGCGCCCTTAAAGAGCAGTACTTC
TRBD1	TRBV29-1	-	TRBJ2-3	CSVEPPGQPDTQYF	TGCAGCGTTGAGCCCCCGGGACAGCCAGATACGCAGTATTTT
TRBD1	TRBV7-6	-	TRBJ2-1	CASSLKTGGISYNEQFF	TGTGCCAGCAGCTTAAAAACAGGGGGCATCTCCTACAATGAGCAGTTCTTC
-	TRBV6-5	-	TRBJ1-4	CASKSAGPNEKLFF	TGTGCCAGCAAAAGTGCAGGTCCCAATGAAAAACTGTTTTTT
-	TRBV30	few	TRBJ2-2	CARGFRSRTGELFF	TGTGCCCGAGGGTTCAGGAGCCGCACCGGGGAGCTGTTTTTT
-	TRBV27	-	TRBJ1-1	CASSLGRTANTEAFF	TGTGCCAGCAGTTTGGGCCGGACAGCAAACACTGAAGCTTTCTTT
-	TRBV6-5	-	TRBJ1-1	CASSSTGRDTEAFF	TGTGCCAGCAGTTCGACAGGAAGGGACACTGAAGCTTTCTTT
-	TRBV7-9	-	TRBJ2-4	CSSSPPLRGLTLAKNIQYF	TGTTCCAGCAGCCCCCCGTTAAGGGGCCTCACCCTAGCCAAAAACATTCAGTACTTC
-	TRBV28	-	TRBJ1-5	CASSHRGTWGNQPQHF	TGTGCCAGCAGTCACCGAGGAACCTGGGGCAATCAGCCCCAGCATTTT
-	TRBV5-6	-	TRBJ2-2	CASSFDRSASGELFF	TGTGCCAGCAGCTTCGACAGGAGTGCATCTGGGGAGCTGTTTTTT
-	TRBV14	-	TRBJ2-7	CASSLASSEQYF	TGTGCCAGCAGTCTAGCTTCCTCCGAGCAGTACTTC
-	TRBV7-3	-	TRBJ2-1	CASSLRDSPSSYNEQFF	TGTGCCAGCAGCTTAAGGGACTCGCCGAGCTCCTACAATGAGCAGTTCTTC
-	TRBV9	-	TRBJ1-1	CASSPELGGTEAFF	TGTGCCAGCAGCCCGGAATTAGGGGGCACTGAAGCTTTCTTT
TRBD1	TRBV7-9	once	TRBJ1-2	CASSPGQGMEGYTF	TGTGCCAGCAGCCCCGGACAGGGGATGGAGGGCTACACCTTC
-	TRBV27	-	TRBJ1-5	CASSLGRGGDQPQHF	TGTGCCAGCAGTTTAGGTCGGGGGGGTGATCAGCCCCAGCATTTT
TRBD1	TRBV7-2	few	TRBJ2-7	CASSLTRDRGGNEQYF	TGTGCCAGCAGCTTAACCCGAGACAGGGGGGGGAACGAGCAGTACTTC
TRBD1	TRBV10-1	-	TRBJ2-2	CASSERLLRQGKKPGELFF	TGCGCCAGCAGTGAACGGTTACTGAGACAGGGGAAAAAACCCGGGGAGCTGTTTTTT
-	TRBV27	few	TRBJ1-1	CASSLVGGTEAFF	TGTGCCAGCAGTTTAGTAGGGGGCACTGAAGCTTTCTTT
TRBD1	TRBV13	-	TRBJ1-1	CASSRDRGEAFF	TGTGCCAGCAGCCGCGACAGGGGTGAAGCTTTCTTT
TRBD2	TRBV28	-	TRBJ2-7	CASSLWMIAGVYEQYF	TGTGCCAGCAGTTTATGGATGATAGCGGGAGTCTACGAGCAGTACTTC
TRBD2	TRBV2	-	TRBJ2-1	CASSEAWTSGAEQFF	TGTGCCAGCAGTGAAGCCTGGACTAGCGGGGCTGAGCAGTTCTTC
TRBD2	TRBV5-4	-	TRBJ2-1	CASSLGTSGANEQFF	TGTGCCAGCAGCCTCGGGACTAGCGGGGCCAATGAGCAGTTCTTC
-	TRBV9	-	TRBJ1-3	CASSVAGTGNTIYF	TGTGCCAGCAGCGTAGCCGGGACAGGAAACACCATATATTTT
TRBD2	TRBV7-8	-	TRBJ2-3	CASSPGTGGQTDTQYF	TGTGCCAGCAGCCCGGGAACGGGAGGGCAGACAGATACGCAGTATTTT
TRBD1	TRBV4-2	once	TRBJ2-3	CASSLPGQGGDTQYF	TGTGCCAGCAGCCTGCCGGGACAGGGGGGAGATACGCAGTATTTT
-	TRBV30	-	TRBJ2-2	CAWSWRRGRNTGELFF	TGTGCCTGGAGTTGGCGGAGGGGGCGGAACACCGGGGAGCTGTTTTTT
TRBD2	TRBV7-3	-	TRBJ2-1	CASSPGLAGYNEQFF	TGTGCCAGCAGCCCAGGACTAGCGGGCTACAATGAGCAGTTCTTC
-	TRBV23-1	-	TRBJ1-1	CASSQFPGGPNTEAFF	TGCGCCAGCAGTCAATTCCCGGGGGGCCCGAACACTGAAGCTTTCTTT
TRBD2	TRBV9	-	TRBJ2-5	CASSVALAGEETQYF	TGTGCCAGCAGCGTAGCGCTAGCGGGAGAAGAGACCCAGTACTTC
TRBD2	TRBV27	-	TRBJ2-7	CASSSSGIDEQYF	TGTGCCAGCAGTTCTAGCGGGATCGACGAGCAGTACTTC
-	TRBV11-2	-	TRBJ1-2	CASSSLYYTF	TGTGCCAGCAGCTCCCTTTACTACACCTTC
TRBD2	TRBV28	-	TRBJ2-7	CASSLWGPSGKDEQYF	TGTGCCAGCAGTTTATGGGGCCCTAGCGGGAAGGACGAGCAGTACTTC
TRBD2	TRBV19	-	TRBJ2-7	CATGTSGTYEQYF	TGTGCCACCGGGACTAGCGGAACCTACGAGCAGTACTTC
-	TRBV27	-	TRBJ1-1	CATRQVLDTEAFF	TGTGCCACCAGACAGGTTCTCGACACTGAAGCTTTCTTT
-	TRBV19	-	TRBJ1-2	CASSIWGQGYTF	TGTGCCAGTAGTATCTGGGGGCAAGGCTACACCTTC
TRBD1	TRBV28	once	TRBJ2-7	CASSRDRAYEQYF	TGTGCCAGCAGCCGGGACAGGGCCTACGAGCAGTACTTC
-	TRBV7-9	-	TRBJ2-7	CASSLNDRNEQYF	TGTGCCAGCAGCCTCAACGACAGGAACGAGCAGTACTTC
-	TRBV5-6	-	TRBJ1-1	CASSLVGAGNTEAFF	TGTGCCAGCAGCTTGGTGGGGGCAGGGAACACTGAAGCTTTCTTT
-	TRBV4-1	few	TRBJ1-5	CASSQEPRGPQHF	TGCGCCAGCAGCCAAGAACCACGGGGGCCCCAGCATTTT
TRBD2	TRBV7-3	-	TRBJ2-2	CASSLLAGGTGELFF	TGTGCCAGCAGTCTACTAGCGGGAGGAACCGGGGAGCTGTTTTTT
-	TRBV13	few	TRBJ1-4	CASSRGGRNEKLFF	TGTGCCAGCAGCCGGGGGGGGAGAAATGAAAAACTGTTTTTT
TRBD1	TRBV7-8	few	TRBJ2-2	CASSPRDRDTGELFF	TGTGCCAGCAGCCCCCGGGACAGAGACACCGGGGAGCTGTTTTTT
-	TRBV6-5	-	TRBJ1-1	CASSYGATEAFF	TGTGCCAGCAGTTACGGGGCCACTGAAGCTTTCTTT
TRBD1	TRBV28	-	TRBJ2-3	CASRGDSYTDTQYF	TGTGCCAGCAGGGGGGACAGTTATACAGATACGCAGTATTTT